Below, 23 T cell receptor beta chains from the same sample are listed, as sequenced in a study of cytomegalovirus exposure and HLA in healthy donors. The table came from immunoSEQ multiplex PCR; TCRdb's copy has only in-frame clones and leaves some out. The table has 150,000 to 200,000 clones, approximately 87% seen once. Sequencing used PBMCs. These TCRs come from a woman under 40 in good health and CMV-seronegative.

The J gene is TRBJ1-1, the V gene TRBV6-5, with 7 positions matching TRBD1. V shed 5 bases, J shed 1 base, and the junction held 4 bases outside the gene matches. The CDR3 contains 14 residues. Germline values: CDR1 MNHEY, CDR2 SVGAGI. The CDR3 reads CASSRDSRNTEAFF. The CDR3 bases are TGTGCCAGCAGTAGGGACAGCCGGAACACTGAAGCTTTCTTT.

The chain carries TRBV19 and TRBJ2-7; D gene unclear. V lost 3 bases and J 0 bases, leaving 9 bases between the germline ends. The CDR3 extends over 14 amino acids. CDR1 LNHDA and CDR2 SQIVND come from the germline V gene (reference sequence). The CDR3 nucleotides are TGTGCCAGTAGTATCGGGCAGGACTCCTACGAGCAGTACTTC. This sequence encodes CASSIGQDSYEQYF.

This clone was detected only once. The DNA for the CDR3 is TGCAGTGCTAGCGGGACTAACGGCTACACCTTC. Amino acid sequence: CSASGTNGYTF. The chain couples TRBV20-1 to TRBJ1-2, with D tentatively TRBD1 (5 bases). The CDR3 sequence is 11 residues long. CDR1 and CDR2 (germline): DFQATT, SNEGSKA (reference sequence). V was shortened by 3 bases and J by 8 bases, with 10 bases between the two germline ends.

The sample holds a few counts of this clone. This chain links TRBV25-1 with TRBJ2-5; TRBD2 is a possible D gene (5 bases). V lost 4 bases, J lost 5 bases, and 14 bases lay in between. Germline assignment: CDR1 MGHDK and CDR2 SYGVNS. The CDR3 sequence is 14 residues long. In DNA, the CDR3 is TGTGCCAGCAGTGGTCTAAATAGCGAGGAGACCCAGTACTTC. It yields the protein CASSGLNSEETQYF.

The V and J genes are TRBV7-2 and TRBJ1-5; no clear D. Trimming left V 2 bases short and J 5 bases short, with 7 bases between. CDR1 is SGHTA and CDR2 is FQGNSA in the germline V gene. The CDR3 sequence is 13 residues long. The CDR3 is CASSLNADQPQHF. In DNA form, the CDR3 reads TGTGCCAGCAGCTTAAATGCGGATCAGCCCCAGCATTTT.

The chain is built from TRBV19 and TRBJ2-2; 10 nucleotides align to TRBD2. V lost 7 bases to trimming and J lost 8 bases; unmatched junction nucleotides: 7. This CDR3 has 14 residues. CDR1 is LNHDA, CDR2 SQIVND, per germline (reference sequence). The CDR3 coding sequence is TGTGCCAGTACACTAGCGGGGAGGGTAGGGGAGCTGTTTTTT. It codes for CASTLAGRVGELFF.

V usage is TRBV13 and J usage is TRBJ1-5; D unclear. Germline V gene lookup returns CDR1 PRHDT and CDR2 FYEKMQ (reference sequence). This CDR3 has 13 residues. V was cut by 1 base and J by 6 bases, with 7 bases left in between. CDR3 residues: CASSLALTQPQHF. CDR3 sequence (DNA): TGTGCCAGCAGCTTAGCGCTAACTCAGCCCCAGCATTTT.

Only one count was recorded for this clone. The chain is built from TRBV5-1 and TRBJ2-5; D is uncertain. V gave up 4 bases and J gave up 13 bases, with 17 bases separating them. The CDR3 is 12 residues long. CDR1 is SGHRS and CDR2 is YFSETQ in the germline V gene. CDR3 amino acids: CASSPSNRSRYF. In nucleotides, the CDR3 is TGCGCCAGCAGCCCTTCAAACCGATCGCGGTACTTC.

The V call is TRBV6-5, the J call TRBJ2-1, with D possibly matching TRBD2 (5 bases). The germline V gene encodes CDR1 MNHEY and CDR2 SVGAGI. V was shortened by 8 bases and J by 11 bases, with 13 bases between the two germline ends. The length of the CDR3 is 11 residues. CDR3 in DNA: TGTGCCAGCCTCCGGGGTGAACAGCAGTTCTTC. Amino acids: CASLRGEQQFF.

The V call is TRBV6-5, the J call TRBJ1-1; D perhaps matches TRBD1 (5 bases). Trimming took 4 bases from V and 8 from J, leaving 20 bases between them. Germline values: CDR1 MNHEY, CDR2 SVGAGI. The CDR3 runs to 15 residues. The DNA for the CDR3 is TGTGCCAGCAGTTCCCCGGGACCCAACTCCCCCGAAGCTTTCTTT. It yields the protein CASSSPGPNSPEAFF.

The chain is built from TRBV18 and TRBJ1-5, with D possibly matching TRBD1 (5 bases). The V end lost 4 bases, the J end lost 0 bases, and 10 bases lay between the germline ends. The CDR3 loop spans 15 amino acids. Per the germline V gene, CDR1 is KGHSH and CDR2 is LQKENI. The CDR3 reads CASSQDSLSNQPQHF. In DNA, the CDR3 is TGTGCCAGCTCACAAGACAGCCTTAGCAATCAGCCCCAGCATTTT.

V usage is TRBV5-6 and J usage is TRBJ2-5; TRBD1 agrees at 7 bases. V gave up 5 bases and J gave up 5 bases; unmatched junction bases: 9. Germline V CDR1 and CDR2: SGHDT, YYEEEE. The CDR3 runs to 14 residues. In DNA form, the CDR3 reads TGTGCCAGCAGTTGGGACAGAGGTGTTGAGACCCAGTACTTC. As protein: CASSWDRGVETQYF.

This chain's CDR3 is CASSLARPLNQPQHF. Written as DNA, the CDR3 is TGTGCCAGCAGCTTAGCGCGGCCGCTCAATCAGCCCCAGCATTTT. V usage is TRBV7-8 and J usage is TRBJ1-5; no clear D gene. CDR1 and CDR2 from the germline V gene are SGHVS and FQNEAQ. V was trimmed by 0 bases and J by 3 bases, leaving 9 bases between them. The CDR3 covers 15 residues.

V is TRBV6-6 and J is TRBJ1-5; 7 bases line up with TRBD1. V was clipped by 5 bases and J by 3 bases; unmatched bases: 4. Per germline, CDR1 MNHNY and CDR2 SVGAGI (reference sequence). This CDR3 contains 14 residues. This chain's CDR3 is CASSHGTDNQPQHF. In nucleotides, the CDR3 is TGTGCCAGCAGTCACGGGACAGACAATCAGCCCCAGCATTTT.

The rearrangement uses TRBV19 and TRBJ1-5; unclear D gene. This CDR3 region has 13 residues. Germline CDR1 LNHDA, CDR2 SQIVND (reference sequence). Trimming removed 8 bases from V and 0 bases from J, with 8 bases in between. The CDR3 coding sequence is TGTGCCAGTTGGGCCAATAGCAATCAGCCCCAGCATTTT. As protein: CASWANSNQPQHF.

The rearrangement joins TRBV7-9 to TRBJ1-5; D remains ambiguous. The CDR3 consists of 18 residues. The germline V gene encodes CDR1 SEHNR and CDR2 FQNEAQ (reference sequence). The germline V and J ends were trimmed by 2 bases and 2 bases, with 19 bases remaining between them. The CDR3 here is CASSLWAAIPPRNQPQHF. DNA of the CDR3: TGTGCCAGCAGCTTATGGGCAGCAATACCTCCACGCAATCAGCCCCAGCATTTT.

In this sample, this clone turned up once. The chain links TRBV5-1 to TRBJ1-1; a weak D match, TRBD1 (5 bases). The CDR3 is 13 residues long. V was trimmed by 0 bases and J by 6 bases, leaving 9 bases between them. The V gene's germline CDR1 is SGHRS and CDR2 YFSETQ. The CDR3: CASSLAGYSEAFF. CDR3 nucleotides: TGCGCCAGCAGCTTGGCAGGGTATTCTGAAGCTTTCTTT.

This chain connects TRBV4-2 to TRBJ2-1; D unresolved. CDR3 length: 13 amino acids. Germline V gene sequence: CDR1 LGHNA, CDR2 YNFKEQ. Trimming stripped 4 bases from V and 7 bases from J, with 11 bases between. The chain's CDR3 is CASSLTSRNEQFF. The DNA for the CDR3 is TGTGCCAGCAGCCTAACTTCCCGAAATGAGCAGTTCTTC.

The chain employs TRBV28 and TRBJ2-7; TRBD2 might be the D (6 bases). V dropped 6 bases and J dropped 1 base, with 16 bases sitting between them. CDR3 length: 15 amino acids. Looked up from germline, CDR1 is MDHEN and CDR2 is SYDVKM. DNA of the CDR3: TGTGCCAGCAGGAGGACGGGAGCGGGTTCCTACGAGCAGTACTTC. This gives the protein CASRRTGAGSYEQYF. The variable domain in full, with the rest retrieved from reference TRBV28 and TRBJ2-7, is DVKVTQSSRYLVKRTGEKVFLECVQDMDHENMFWYRQDPGLGLRLIYFSYDVKMKEKGDIPEGYSVSREKKERFSLILESASTNQTSMYLCASRRTGAGSYEQYFGPGTRLTVT.

This rearrangement joins TRBV6-1 to TRBJ2-7; D unresolved. This CDR3 contains 12 residues. The V gene lost 8 bases and the J gene lost 0 bases, with 8 bases spanning the gap. The germline V gene encodes CDR1 MNHNS and CDR2 SASEGT. CDR3 nucleotide sequence: TGTGCCAGCGTCCGAAACTCCTACGAGCAGTACTTC. It yields the protein CASVRNSYEQYF.

The chain links TRBV27 to TRBJ2-1; 11 bases map to TRBD2. V shed 4 bases and J 8 bases; nucleotides not matched to a gene: 7. The germline V gene has CDR1 MNHEY and CDR2 SMNVEV (reference sequence). The CDR3 runs to 15 residues. Here the CDR3 reads CASSSSPTSGDEQFF. The CDR3 bases are TGTGCCAGCAGTTCGAGCCCGACTAGCGGGGATGAGCAGTTCTTC.

The rearrangement links TRBV4-1 to TRBJ1-1; D unresolved. The CDR3 extends over 12 amino acids. CDR1 and CDR2 (germline): MGHRA, YSYEKL. Trimming removed 0 bases at V and 11 bases at J, with 10 bases between. DNA of the CDR3: TGCGCCAGCAGCCAAGACGGAACACAGGCTTTCTTT. It is translated as CASSQDGTQAFF.

This CDR3 reads CACGGARLGTQYF. The CDR3 DNA is TGTGCCTGTGGCGGGGCCCGGCTGGGGACCCAGTACTTC. The gene calls are TRBV30 and TRBJ2-5; possible D gene TRBD2, 6 bases. Trimming cost V 6 bases and J 7 bases, with 18 bases left between them. CDR1 is GTSNPN and CDR2 is SVGIG in the germline V gene (reference sequence). CDR3 length equals 13 residues.